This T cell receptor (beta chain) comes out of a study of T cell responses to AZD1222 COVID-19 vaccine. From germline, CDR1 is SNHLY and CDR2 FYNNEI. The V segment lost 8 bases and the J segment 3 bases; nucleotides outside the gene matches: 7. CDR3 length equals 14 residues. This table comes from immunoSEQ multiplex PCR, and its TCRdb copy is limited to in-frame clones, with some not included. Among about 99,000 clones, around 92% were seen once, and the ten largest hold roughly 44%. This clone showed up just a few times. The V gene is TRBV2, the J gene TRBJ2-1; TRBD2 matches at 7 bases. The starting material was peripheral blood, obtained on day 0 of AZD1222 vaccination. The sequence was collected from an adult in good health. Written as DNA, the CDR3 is TGTGCCAGCGGGGGAGGGCCCTACTACAATGAGCAGTTCTTC. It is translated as CASGGGPYYNEQFF. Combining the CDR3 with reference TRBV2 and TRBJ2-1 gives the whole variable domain EPEVTQTPSHQVTQMGQEVILRCVPISNHLYFYWYRQILGQKVEFLVSFYNNEISEKSEIFDDQFSVERPDGSNFTLKIRSTKLEDSAMYFCASGGGPYYNEQFFGPGTRLTVL.